The 16 T cell receptor beta chains given below trace back to one sample, sequenced in a study of identical twins. TCRdb passed the 5' RACE reads through MiXCR, listing each CDR3 protein once. The sample has some 630,000 distinct CDR3 sequences; 7.1% are singletons. These data also featured in a second study, about yellow fever vaccine responses in identical twins.

Material: PBMCs. The receptors derive from a woman aged 18 to 35 in good health.

Worth noting for this clonotype: A read error may explain this, as a much larger clone is one base away. This sequence joins TRBV6-5 and TRBJ2-3; D remains unclear. The germline V gene encodes CDR1 MNHEY and CDR2 SVGAGI. CDR3 length equals 16 residues. This CDR3 is CASSYSFHPSTDTQYF. Written as DNA, the CDR3 is TGTGCCAGCAGTTACTCATTTCACCCAAGCACGGATACGCAGTATTTT.

In this sample, this clonotype turned up a few times. This chain joins TRBV20-1 and TRBJ2-1; TRBD2 matches 9 bases. This CDR3 has 15 amino acids. CDR1 and CDR2 from the germline V gene are DFQATT and SNEGSKA (reference sequence). V lost 6 bases and J lost 12; bases outside the gene matches: 18. The CDR3 coding sequence is TGCAGTGCCCTGACTAGCGGCGAATCTATGAGGGGGCAGTTCTTC. Amino acid sequence: CSALTSGESMRGQFF.

This sequence joins TRBV12-3 or TRBV12-4 and TRBJ2-6; 9 nucleotides line up with TRBD1. V shed 7 bases and J 0 bases; nucleotides not matched to a gene: 7. This CDR3 has 17 amino acids. CDR3 sequence (DNA): TGTGCCAGCAAGCCCGGGACAGGGTTCTCTGGGGCCAACGTCCTGACTTTC. Translation gives CASKPGTGFSGANVLTF.

This clonotype was seen a handful of times. This rearrangement joins TRBV29-1 to TRBJ2-1; TRBD1 matches at 7 bases. V dropped 0 bases and J dropped 3; count of bases not matched to a gene: 5. The CDR3 is made up of 15 amino acids. CDR1 SQVTM and CDR2 ANQGSEA come from the germline V gene. Written as DNA, the CDR3 is TGCAGCGTTGAAGAAAGGGACAGCGGCTACAATGAGCAGTTCTTC. Amino acids: CSVEERDSGYNEQFF.

This clonotype has a count of ten or more. The chain couples TRBV5-6 to TRBJ2-1, with D tentatively TRBD1 (6 bases). Germline values: CDR1 SGHDT, CDR2 YYEEEE. V was trimmed by 2 bases and J by 10 bases, leaving 19 bases between them. The CDR3 is 15 amino acids. CDR3 sequence: CASSFLGGQPGEQFF. In DNA form, the CDR3 reads TGTGCCAGCAGCTTTCTCGGAGGACAGCCTGGAGAGCAGTTCTTC.

This clonotype was detected many times. The chain combines TRBV20-1 with TRBJ2-1; D gene ambiguous. CDR1 and CDR2 from the germline V gene are DFQATT and SNEGSKA (reference sequence). The CDR3 has 14 amino acids. The CDR3 nucleotides are TGCACTTGCCGCCGTGAGCCTACCTACAATGAGCAGTTCTTC. Translation gives CTCRREPTYNEQFF.

The V gene is TRBV20-1, the J gene TRBJ2-1, with D unclear. The CDR3 totals 14 residues. Trimming took off 3 bases at V and 3 bases at J, with 12 bases between the two ends. The germline V gene encodes CDR1 DFQATT and CDR2 SNEGSKA (reference sequence). CDR3 sequence reads: CSASGPNLYNEQFF. Here the CDR3 DNA reads TGCAGTGCTAGCGGGCCGAATCTCTACAATGAGCAGTTCTTC.

This clonotype was seen a handful of times. V gene TRBV29-1 combines with J gene TRBJ2-1, with 14 bases identical to TRBD2. CDR1 is SQVTM, CDR2 ANQGSEA, per germline. V lost 6 bases to trimming and J lost 4 bases; unmatched junction nucleotides: 5. This CDR3 comprises 15 residues. CDR3: CSVPGLAGVYNEQFF. The CDR3 DNA reads as TGCAGCGTGCCGGGACTAGCGGGAGTTTACAATGAGCAGTTCTTC.

This clonotype was observed many times. The chain is built from TRBV10-3 and TRBJ2-1, with 9 bases matching TRBD1. The CDR3 consists of 14 residues. Germline CDR1 and CDR2: ENHRY and SYGVKD. The V gene end was trimmed by 7 bases and the J gene end by 7 bases; junction bases not matched to a gene: 8. The CDR3 region is CAINGDRERNEQFF. The DNA of the CDR3 is TGTGCCATCAATGGGGACAGGGAACGGAATGAGCAGTTCTTC.

This clonotype was observed a few times. V gene TRBV11-2 combines with J gene TRBJ2-3; no reliable D call. This CDR3 spans 13 amino acids. V was cut by 5 bases and J by 3 bases, with 9 bases left in between. The germline CDR1 and CDR2 sequences are SGHAT and FQNNGV. Here the CDR3 DNA reads TGTGCCAGCAGCACCTGGACGACAGATACGCAGTATTTT. Its translation is CASSTWTTDTQYF.

This clonotype was recorded once. This chain joins TRBV28 and TRBJ2-7; TRBD2 aligns across 7 bases. The V gene's germline CDR1 is MDHEN and CDR2 SYDVKM. The CDR3 sequence is 14 residues long. V dropped 3 bases and J dropped 4; count of bases not matched to a gene: 6. The CDR3 region has the DNA TGTGCCAGCAGTTTCAGCGGGAAGTCTTACGAGCAGTACTTC. Its protein is CASSFSGKSYEQYF.

The chain combines TRBV28 with TRBJ1-4; D unresolved. CDR1 is MDHEN, CDR2 SYDVKM, per germline. Trimming shortened V by 6 bases and J by 8 bases, and 10 bases separated the two germline ends. This CDR3 spans 12 amino acids. The CDR3 loop reads CASRRPPEKLFF. The DNA of the CDR3 is TGTGCCAGCAGAAGGCCCCCGGAAAAACTGTTTTTT.

The CDR3 DNA reads as TGCGCCAGCAGCCCAACTAGCGGGGCGCGGACCGGGGAGCTGTTTTTT. The encoded protein is CASSPTSGARTGELFF. The genes are TRBV4-1 and TRBJ2-2; TRBD2 matches 10 bases. Trimming removed 4 bases from V and 5 bases from J; junction bases left unmatched: 7. Per germline, CDR1 MGHRA and CDR2 YSYEKL. The CDR3 sequence is 16 residues long.

This chain uses TRBV12-3 or TRBV12-4 with TRBJ2-1; D remains unclear. The CDR3 has 12 amino acids. With 5 bases removed from V and 10 bases from J, the gap between germline ends came to 12 bases. The DNA of the CDR3 is TGTGCCAGCAGTCGAGCCGGGTGGGAGCAGTTCTTC. Translated, it gives CASSRAGWEQFF.

The chain is built from TRBV15 and TRBJ2-1, with 11 bases aligning to TRBD1. Trimming removed 1 base from V and 8 bases from J; junction bases left unmatched: 1. This CDR3 has 14 amino acids. Germline-derived CDR1 and CDR2 are LNHNV and YYDKDF (reference sequence). The CDR3 DNA reads TGTGCCACCAGCAGAGTGGGACAGGGGGATGAGCAGTTCTTC. Amino acid sequence: CATSRVGQGDEQFF.

This clonotype has only a few counts. This rearrangement joins TRBV15 to TRBJ2-1; TRBD2 matches 8 bases. With V trimmed by 5 bases and J by 5 bases, 5 bases remained unmatched. The CDR3 loop spans 14 amino acids. Germline loops: CDR1 LNHNV, CDR2 YYDKDF (reference sequence). The CDR3 sequence is CATSSAGADNEQFF. The CDR3 DNA sequence: TGTGCCACCAGCTCAGCGGGGGCCGACAATGAGCAGTTCTTC.